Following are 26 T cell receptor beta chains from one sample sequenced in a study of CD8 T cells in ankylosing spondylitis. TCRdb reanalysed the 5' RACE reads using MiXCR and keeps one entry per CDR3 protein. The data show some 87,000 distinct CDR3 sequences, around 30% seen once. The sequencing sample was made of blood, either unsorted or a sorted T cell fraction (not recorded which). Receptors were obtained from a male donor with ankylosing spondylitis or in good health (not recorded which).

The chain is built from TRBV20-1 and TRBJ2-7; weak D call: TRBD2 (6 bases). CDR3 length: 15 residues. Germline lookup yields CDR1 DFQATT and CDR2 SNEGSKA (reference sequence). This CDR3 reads CSAFAPGLTSYEQYF. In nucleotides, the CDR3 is TGCAGCGCCTTCGCACCGGGACTGACCTCCTACGAGCAGTACTTC.

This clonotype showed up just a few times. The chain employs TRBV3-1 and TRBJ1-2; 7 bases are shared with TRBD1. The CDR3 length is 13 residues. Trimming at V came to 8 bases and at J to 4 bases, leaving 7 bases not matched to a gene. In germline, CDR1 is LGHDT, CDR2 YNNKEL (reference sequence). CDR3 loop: CASSAGTAYGYTF. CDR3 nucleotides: TGTGCCAGCTCCGCCGGGACAGCCTATGGCTACACCTTC.

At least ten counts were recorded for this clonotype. CDR3: CASSRGQSYIYEQYV. CDR3 in DNA: TGCGCCAGCAGCCGGGGACAGAGCTACATCTACGAGCAGTACGTC. The V gene is TRBV5-1, the J gene TRBJ2-7, with 7 bases fitting TRBD1. V was pared by 4 bases and J by 3 bases, with 10 bases of the junction left unmatched. This CDR3 is 15 amino acids long. The V gene's germline CDR1 is SGHRS and CDR2 YFSETQ.

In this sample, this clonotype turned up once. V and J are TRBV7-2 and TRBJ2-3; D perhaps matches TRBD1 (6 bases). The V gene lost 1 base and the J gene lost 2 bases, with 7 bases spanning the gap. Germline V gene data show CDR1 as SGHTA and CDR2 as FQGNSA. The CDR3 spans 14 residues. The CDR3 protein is CASSLGTATDTQYF. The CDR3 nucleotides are TGTGCCAGCAGCTTAGGGACAGCCACAGATACGCAGTATTTT. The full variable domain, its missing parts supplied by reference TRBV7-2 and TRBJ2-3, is GAGVSQSPSNKVTEKGKDVELRCDPISGHTALYWYRQSLGQGLEFLIYFQGNSAPDKSGLPSDRFSAERTGGSVSTLTIQRTQQEDSAVYLCASSLGTATDTQYFGPGTRLTVL.

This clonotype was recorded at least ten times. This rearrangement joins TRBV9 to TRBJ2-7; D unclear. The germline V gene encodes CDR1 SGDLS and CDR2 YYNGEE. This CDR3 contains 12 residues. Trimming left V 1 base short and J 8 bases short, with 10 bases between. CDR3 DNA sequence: TGTGCCAGCAGCGTAAGTGGCGGTAAGCAGTACTTC. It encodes CASSVSGGKQYF.

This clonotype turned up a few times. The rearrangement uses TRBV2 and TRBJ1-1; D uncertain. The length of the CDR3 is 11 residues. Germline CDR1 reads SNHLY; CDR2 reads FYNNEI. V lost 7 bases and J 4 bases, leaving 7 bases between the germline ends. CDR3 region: CASTVVTEAFF. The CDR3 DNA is TGTGCCAGCACCGTGGTCACTGAAGCTTTCTTT.

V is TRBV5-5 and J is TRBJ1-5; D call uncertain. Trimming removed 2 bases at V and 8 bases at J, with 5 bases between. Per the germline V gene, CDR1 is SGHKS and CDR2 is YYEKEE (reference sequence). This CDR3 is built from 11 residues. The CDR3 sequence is CASSFGEPQHF. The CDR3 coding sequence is TGTGCCAGCAGCTTCGGGGAGCCCCAGCATTTT.

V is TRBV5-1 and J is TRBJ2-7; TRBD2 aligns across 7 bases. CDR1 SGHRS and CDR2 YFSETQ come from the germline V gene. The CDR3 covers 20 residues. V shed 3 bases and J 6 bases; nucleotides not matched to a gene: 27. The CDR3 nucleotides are TGCGCCAGCAGCTCAACCCCCCAATATTGGCCCCCCGACGGGAGGTCCGAGCAGTACTTC. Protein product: CASSSTPQYWPPDGRSEQYF.

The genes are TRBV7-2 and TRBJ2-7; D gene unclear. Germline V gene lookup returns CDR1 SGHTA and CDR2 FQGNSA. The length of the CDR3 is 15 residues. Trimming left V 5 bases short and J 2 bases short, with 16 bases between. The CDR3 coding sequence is TGTGCCAGCAGCCCCCCCCCGGTCCCTCCCTACGAGCAGTACTTC. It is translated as CASSPPPVPPYEQYF.

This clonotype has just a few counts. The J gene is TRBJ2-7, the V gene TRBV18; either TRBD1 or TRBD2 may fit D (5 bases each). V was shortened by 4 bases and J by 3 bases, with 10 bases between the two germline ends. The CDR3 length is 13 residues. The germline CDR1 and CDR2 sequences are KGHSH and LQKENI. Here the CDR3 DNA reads TGTGCCAGCTCACGGGACCCACTCTACGAGCAGTACGTC. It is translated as CASSRDPLYEQYV.

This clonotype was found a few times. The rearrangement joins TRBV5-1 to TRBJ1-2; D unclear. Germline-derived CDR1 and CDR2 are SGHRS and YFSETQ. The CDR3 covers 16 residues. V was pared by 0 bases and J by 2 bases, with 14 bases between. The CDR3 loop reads CASSLDGGPGNYGYTF. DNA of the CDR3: TGCGCCAGCAGCTTGGATGGAGGTCCGGGGAACTATGGCTACACCTTC.

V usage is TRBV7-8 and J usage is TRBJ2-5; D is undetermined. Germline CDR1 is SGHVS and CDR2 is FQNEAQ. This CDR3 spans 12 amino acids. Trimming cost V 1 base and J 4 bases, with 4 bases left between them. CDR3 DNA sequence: TGTGCCAGCAGCTTAGACGGAGAGACCCAGTACTTC. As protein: CASSLDGETQYF.

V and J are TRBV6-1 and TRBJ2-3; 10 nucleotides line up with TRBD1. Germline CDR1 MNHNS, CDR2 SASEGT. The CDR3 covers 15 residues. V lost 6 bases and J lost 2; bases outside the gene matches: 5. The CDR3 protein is CASRRQGASTDTQYF. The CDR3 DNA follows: TGTGCCAGCAGGAGACAGGGGGCTTCCACAGATACGCAGTATTTT.

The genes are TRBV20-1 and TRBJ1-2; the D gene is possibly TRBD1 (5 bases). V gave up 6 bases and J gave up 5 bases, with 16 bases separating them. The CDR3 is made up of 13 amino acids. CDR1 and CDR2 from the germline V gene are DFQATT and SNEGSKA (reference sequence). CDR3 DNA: TGCAGTGCCGCGGGGACCGCCCGTTATGGCTACACCTTC. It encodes CSAAGTARYGYTF.

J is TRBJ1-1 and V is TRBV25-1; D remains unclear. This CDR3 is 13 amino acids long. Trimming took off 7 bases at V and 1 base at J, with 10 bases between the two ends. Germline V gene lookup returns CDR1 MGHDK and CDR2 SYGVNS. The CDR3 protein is CASTRDENTEAFF. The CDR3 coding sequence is TGTGCCAGCACACGGGATGAGAACACTGAAGCTTTCTTT.

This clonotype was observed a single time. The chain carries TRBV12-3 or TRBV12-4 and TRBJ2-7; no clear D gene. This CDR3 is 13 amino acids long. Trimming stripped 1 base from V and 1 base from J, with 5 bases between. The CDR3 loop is CASSLGQSYEQYV. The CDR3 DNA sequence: TGTGCCAGCAGTTTAGGACAATCCTACGAGCAGTACGTC.

The DNA of the CDR3 is TGCGCCAGCAGCCCCGGGACAGAGGTGAATTCACCCCTCCACTTT. This sequence encodes CASSPGTEVNSPLHF. The gene calls are TRBV5-1 and TRBJ1-6; TRBD1 matches at 7 bases. The CDR3 consists of 15 residues. V was clipped by 4 bases and J by 7 bases; unmatched bases: 8. Per germline, CDR1 SGHRS and CDR2 YFSETQ.

In DNA form, the CDR3 reads TGTGCCAGCAGCTTCCGCCCCAGCGGGTCCCAGCTTAGCACAGATACGCAGTATTTT. Its protein product is CASSFRPSGSQLSTDTQYF. This chain uses TRBV7-3 with TRBJ2-3; weak D call: TRBD2 (6 bases). This CDR3 comprises 19 residues. Deletions cut 3 bases from V and 0 bases from J, with 22 bases between. In germline, CDR1 is SGHTA, CDR2 FQGTGA.

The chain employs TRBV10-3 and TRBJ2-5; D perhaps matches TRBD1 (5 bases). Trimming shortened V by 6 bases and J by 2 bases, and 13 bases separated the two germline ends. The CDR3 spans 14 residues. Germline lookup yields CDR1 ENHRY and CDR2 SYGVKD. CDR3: CAISPRDAQETQYF. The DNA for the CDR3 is TGTGCCATCAGCCCCAGGGATGCACAAGAGACCCAGTACTTC.

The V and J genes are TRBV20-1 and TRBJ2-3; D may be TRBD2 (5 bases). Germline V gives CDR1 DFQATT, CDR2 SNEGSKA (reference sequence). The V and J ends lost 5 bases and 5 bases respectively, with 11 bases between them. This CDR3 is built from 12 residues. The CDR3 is CSAPPAGDTQYF. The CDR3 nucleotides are TGCAGTGCTCCCCCGGCGGGAGATACGCAGTATTTT.

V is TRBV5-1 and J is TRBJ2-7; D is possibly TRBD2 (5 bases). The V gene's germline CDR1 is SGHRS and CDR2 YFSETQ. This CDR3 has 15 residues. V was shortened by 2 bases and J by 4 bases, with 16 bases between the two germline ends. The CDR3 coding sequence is TGCGCCAGCAGCTTAGGCCTGGGAAGGACTTACGAGCAGTACTTC. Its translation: CASSLGLGRTYEQYF.

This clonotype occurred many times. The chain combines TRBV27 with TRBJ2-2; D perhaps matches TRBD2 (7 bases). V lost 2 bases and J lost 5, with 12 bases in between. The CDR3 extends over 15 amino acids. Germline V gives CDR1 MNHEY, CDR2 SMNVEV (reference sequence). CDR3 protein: CASSLGGAGTGELFF. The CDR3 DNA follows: TGTGCCAGCAGTTTAGGGGGGGCAGGGACCGGGGAGCTGTTTTTT.

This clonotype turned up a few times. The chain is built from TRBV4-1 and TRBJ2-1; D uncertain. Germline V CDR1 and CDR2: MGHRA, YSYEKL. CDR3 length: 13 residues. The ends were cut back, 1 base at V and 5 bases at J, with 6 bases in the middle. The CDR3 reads CASSQGRNNEQFF. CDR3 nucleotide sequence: TGCGCCAGCAGCCAAGGACGCAACAATGAGCAGTTCTTC.

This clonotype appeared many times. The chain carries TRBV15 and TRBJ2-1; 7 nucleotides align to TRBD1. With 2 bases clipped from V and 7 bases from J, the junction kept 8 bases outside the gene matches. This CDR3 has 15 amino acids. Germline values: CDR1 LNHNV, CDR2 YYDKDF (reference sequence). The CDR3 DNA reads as TGTGCCACCAGCAGAATAACAGGGGTTGGGAATGAGCAGTTCTTC. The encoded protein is CATSRITGVGNEQFF.

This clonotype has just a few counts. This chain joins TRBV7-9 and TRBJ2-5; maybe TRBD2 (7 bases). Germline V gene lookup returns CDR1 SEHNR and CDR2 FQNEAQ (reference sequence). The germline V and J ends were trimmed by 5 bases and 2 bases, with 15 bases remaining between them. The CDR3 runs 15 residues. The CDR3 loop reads CASSGQGGGQETQYF. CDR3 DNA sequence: TGTGCCAGCAGCGGACAAGGGGGAGGGCAAGAGACCCAGTACTTC.

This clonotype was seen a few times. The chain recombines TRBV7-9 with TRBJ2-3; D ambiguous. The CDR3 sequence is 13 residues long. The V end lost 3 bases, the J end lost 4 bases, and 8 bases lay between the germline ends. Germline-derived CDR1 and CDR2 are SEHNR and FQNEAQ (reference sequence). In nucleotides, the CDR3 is TGTGCCAGCAGCTTGGGAAGGGCAGATACGCAGTATTTT. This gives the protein CASSLGRADTQYF.